This T cell receptor beta chain comes out of a study of blood T cell repertoires in COVID-19. Clinical history reported by participants formed the basis on which cohorts were assigned. Source study methods: Amplifying reference gene primers gave estimates of nucleated cell counts. Sequencing used immunoSEQ multiplex PCR; TCRdb keeps in-frame clones, though not all of them. V, J and clone size derive from that table, while D and trimming were established from the DNA sequence. Of 220,000 or so clones listed, over 80% are singletons. V was pared by 4 bases and J by 3 bases, with 10 bases of the junction left unmatched. The CDR3 length is 16 residues. Germline V gene lookup returns CDR1 LGHNT and CDR2 FRNRAP.

This receptor was taken from a woman between 40 and 50 years old who had recovered from COVID-19. The chain links TRBV12-5 to TRBJ2-3; 7 nucleotides agree with TRBD2. Source material: PBMCs or T cells enriched from blood (not recorded which). DNA of the CDR3: TGTGCTAGTGGTTCGCCGTTGGGGAGGGTGACAGATACGCAGTATTTT. Its translation is CASGSPLGRVTDTQYF.